Each of the 15 T cell receptor beta chains below was sequenced from the same sample in a study of vaccination and CD4 T cells after COVID-19. Treatment indicated: 10-day PBMC culture with coronavirus spike peptide pools or control peptides (ViraFEST assay). CD4+ T cells that came from the unexposed donor were collected before the COVID-19 pandemic (2011-2018). No cognate antigen is known for these TCRs. Sequencing of the DNA from cultured CD4+ T cells was carried out with the Oncomine TCR Beta short-read assay. TCRdb reanalysed the PCR reads using MiXCR and keeps one entry per CDR3 protein. The sample includes approximately 6,700 distinct CDR3 sequences, around two fifths of them seen just once. The specimen was CD4+ T cells from blood, cultured in vitro. These receptor sequences come from a human donor in good health.

This clonotype was counted only a few times. The chain recombines TRBV20-1 with TRBJ1-6; no clear D gene. V lost 6 bases, J lost 8 bases, and 2 bases lay in between. Per germline, CDR1 DFQATT and CDR2 SNEGSKA (reference sequence). This CDR3 region has 9 residues. DNA for the CDR3: TGCAGTGCAGATTCACCCCTCCACTTT. Translated: CSADSPLHF.

V gene TRBV10-2 combines with J gene TRBJ2-7; D is possibly TRBD2 (5 bases). V was clipped by 2 bases and J by 2 bases, with 13 bases between them. The CDR3 is 15 residues long. The germline V gene encodes CDR1 WSHSY and CDR2 SAAADI. The CDR3 coding sequence is TGCGCCAGCAGTGAGGTAGGCGGACTCCCCTACGAGCAGTACTTC. Its protein is CASSEVGGLPYEQYF.

In its sample, this clonotype was seen a few times. The chain carries TRBV20-1 and TRBJ2-3; the match to TRBD2 covers 11 bases. Germline trimming cut 5 bases from V and 5 bases from J; bases unmatched to any gene: 12. CDR1 DFQATT and CDR2 SNEGSKA come from the germline V gene (reference sequence). This CDR3 is 16 amino acids long. CDR3 DNA sequence: TGCAGTGCTTCCTTACTGCTAGCGGGGGGTGAAGATACGCAGTATTTT. Protein: CSASLLLAGGEDTQYF.

This clonotype was found a few times. This sequence joins TRBV11-2 and TRBJ1-2, with 8 bases lining up with TRBD1. V trimming: 5 bases; J trimming: 8 bases; junction bases outside the gene matches: 7. CDR3 size: 13 residues. Germline CDR1 and CDR2: SGHAT and FQNNGV. CDR3 DNA sequence: TGTGCCAGCAGCGTCGACAGGGGAGGAGGCTACACCTTC. Residues: CASSVDRGGGYTF.

This clonotype turned up a few times. V and J are TRBV2 and TRBJ1-1; D remains ambiguous. Trimming pared 8 bases from V and 0 bases from J, leaving 10 bases between. Germline V gene sequence: CDR1 SNHLY, CDR2 FYNNEI. The CDR3 totals 13 residues. The CDR3 region has the DNA TGTGCCAGCGTAGAACAGCTGAACACTGAAGCTTTCTTT. Protein product: CASVEQLNTEAFF. The full variable domain, with the rest looked up from reference TRBV2 and TRBJ1-1, is EPEVTQTPSHQVTQMGQEVILRCVPISNHLYFYWYRQILGQKVEFLVSFYNNEISEKSEIFDDQFSVERPDGSNFTLKIRSTKLEDSAMYFCASVEQLNTEAFFGQGTRLTVV.

The chain couples TRBV29-1 to TRBJ2-3; D not certain. Trimming left V 6 bases short and J 2 bases short, with 15 bases between. Germline V lookup: CDR1 SQVTM, CDR2 ANQGSEA. This CDR3 has 14 amino acids. CDR3 sequence (DNA): TGCAGCGTAGTTCCTAACCAAAACACAGATACGCAGTATTTT. This codes for CSVVPNQNTDTQYF.

The genes are TRBV18 and TRBJ1-2, with TRBD1 matching 7 bases. J gave up 2 bases and V 5 bases, and 2 bases lay outside the gene matches. This CDR3 is 13 amino acids long. CDR1 and CDR2 (germline): KGHSH, LQKENI. In DNA form, the CDR3 reads TGTGCCAGCTCAACAGGGGAGAACTATGGCTACACCTTC. Translation: CASSTGENYGYTF. The variable domain in full, with the rest retrieved from reference TRBV18 and TRBJ1-2, is NAGVMQNPRHLVRRRGQEARLRCSPMKGHSHVYWYRQLPEEGLKFMVYLQKENIIDESGMPKERFSAEFPKEGPSILRIQQVVRGDSAAYFCASSTGENYGYTFGSGTRLTVV.

This chain links TRBV25-1 with TRBJ1-1; D call uncertain. The CDR3 runs 14 residues. Germline CDR1 and CDR2: MGHDK and SYGVNS. The V end was cut by 3 bases, the J end by 1 base, with 9 bases between. Here the CDR3 DNA reads TGTGCCAGCAGTGAGCAGGAGACGAACACTGAAGCTTTCTTT. Protein: CASSEQETNTEAFF.

V gene TRBV6-2 or TRBV6-3 combines with J gene TRBJ1-1, with D possibly being TRBD1 (6 bases). Germline values: CDR1 MNHEY, CDR2 SVGEGT. V was clipped by 7 bases and J by 10 bases, with 25 bases between them. The CDR3 has 15 amino acids. CDR3 protein: CASTYTGHTTERAFF. CDR3 DNA: TGTGCCAGCACCTACACGGGACACACCACGGAAAGAGCTTTCTTT.

The sample holds one count of this clonotype. The chain joins TRBV12-3 or TRBV12-4 to TRBJ2-7; D possibly corresponds to TRBD2 (5 bases). The CDR3 has 12 amino acids. Trimming cost V 6 bases and J 3 bases, with 9 bases left between them. In DNA form, the CDR3 reads TGTGCCAGCAGCCCCGAGGGCTACGAGCAGTACTTC. This codes for CASSPEGYEQYF.

This clonotype was counted only a few times. The chain couples TRBV5-1 to TRBJ2-3; 8 bases agree with TRBD1. This CDR3 comprises 13 residues. The germline V gene encodes CDR1 SGHRS and CDR2 YFSETQ. V shed 4 bases, J shed 5 bases, and the junction held 3 bases outside the gene matches. CDR3: CASSTTGEDTQYF. The CDR3 DNA reads TGCGCCAGCAGCACGACAGGGGAAGATACGCAGTATTTT.

This clonotype was seen a few times. V is TRBV24-1 and J is TRBJ2-1; tentative D call: TRBD1 (7 bases). This CDR3 is built from 15 residues. The V and J ends lost 5 bases and 6 bases respectively, with 16 bases between them. Germline lookup yields CDR1 KGHDR and CDR2 SFDVKD. The CDR3 region has the DNA TGTGCCACCAGTGCCCAGGGGGGACAGTCCAATGAGCAGTTCTTC. This translates into CATSAQGGQSNEQFF.

This clonotype was counted between two and nine times. The chain joins TRBV2 to TRBJ2-7; no reliable D call. Trimming pared 7 bases from V and 2 bases from J, leaving 9 bases between. This CDR3 spans 12 amino acids. The germline V gene has CDR1 SNHLY and CDR2 FYNNEI. The DNA for the CDR3 is TGTGCCAGCAATCCCACCACCTACGAGCAGTACTTC. Its protein is CASNPTTYEQYF.

This clonotype rates as large. The V call is TRBV20-1, the J call TRBJ1-3; 9 bases map to TRBD1. Germline CDR1 reads DFQATT; CDR2 reads SNEGSKA (reference sequence). There are 16 residues in the CDR3. The ends lost 1 base at V and 8 bases at J; junction bases unmatched: 12. This CDR3 is CSARGLSDRGGDTIYF. CDR3 DNA sequence: TGCAGTGCTAGAGGCCTATCGGACAGGGGAGGAGACACCATATATTTT.

This chain joins TRBV14 and TRBJ2-3, with D possibly being TRBD1 (5 bases). The CDR3 is 13 residues long. Looked up from germline, CDR1 is SGHDN and CDR2 is FVKESK. The ends were cut back, 4 bases at V and 3 bases at J, with 8 bases in the middle. In nucleotides, the CDR3 is TGTGCCAGCAGCCTACAGGCGACAGATACGCAGTATTTT. It codes for CASSLQATDTQYF. Together with reference TRBV14 and TRBJ2-3, the CDR3 gives the full variable domain: EAGVTQFPSHSVIEKGQTVTLRCDPISGHDNLYWYRRVMGKEIKFLLHFVKESKQDESGMPNNRFLAERTGGTYSTLKVQPAELEDSGVYFCASSLQATDTQYFGPGTRLTVL.